A single sample gave rise to the 20 T cell receptor beta chains below, sequenced in a study of blood T cells in healthy people across ages. Through a sample-barcoded 5' primer and a J-beta primer mix, a second PCR was run for about 6 to 11 cycles. TCRdb re-called the 5' RACE reads through MiXCR, storing one row per CDR3 protein. This sample has approximately 960,000 distinct CDR3 sequences, with about 29% found just once. These same records also appear under a second study, on T cells of mothers and their children.

Sequencing was done on a sample of blood. Every receptor here comes from a woman between 40 and 55 years old in good health.

This clonotype has ten or more counts. The genes are TRBV3-1 and TRBJ2-5; 9 nucleotides match TRBD1. Germline loops: CDR1 LGHDT, CDR2 YNNKEL (reference sequence). V dropped 4 bases and J dropped 5; count of bases not matched to a gene: 11. There are 16 residues in the CDR3. The CDR3 region is CASSRKRDRAWETQYF. CDR3 DNA: TGTGCCAGCAGCCGCAAGAGGGACAGGGCTTGGGAGACCCAGTACTTC.

As to this clonotype: This may stem from a read error, because a much larger clone lies one nucleotide away. This chain uses TRBV7-2 with TRBJ2-6, with TRBD2 as a possible D gene (6 bases). This CDR3 is 15 amino acids long. Trimming stripped 8 bases from V and 2 bases from J, with 13 bases between. CDR1 and CDR2 from the germline V gene are SGHTA and FQGNSA. The CDR3 protein is CASGSSGAGANVLTF. The CDR3 region has the DNA TGTGCCAGCGGATCATCGGGGGCTGGGGCCAACGTCCTGACTTTC.

The chain uses TRBV7-2 and TRBJ1-5; no definite D call. The germline V gene encodes CDR1 SGHTA and CDR2 FQGNSA. The germline V and J ends were trimmed by 8 bases and 0 bases, with 14 bases remaining between them. CDR3 length: 15 residues. The CDR3 reads CASRKDGNSNQPQHF. Here the CDR3 DNA reads TGTGCCAGCCGCAAGGACGGGAATAGCAATCAGCCCCAGCATTTT.

This clonotype has a handful of counts. The chain employs TRBV7-2 and TRBJ1-2; maybe TRBD1 (5 bases). In germline, CDR1 is SGHTA, CDR2 FQGNSA. The ends were cut back, 0 bases at V and 0 bases at J, with 11 bases in the middle. This CDR3 has 16 amino acids. Here the CDR3 DNA reads TGTGCCAGCAGCTTAGCCCCCAGGGTAGCTAACTATGGCTACACCTTC. This gives the protein CASSLAPRVANYGYTF.

This clonotype was detected many times. The CDR3: CSARLAGGRETQYF. The CDR3 DNA reads as TGCAGTGCTAGACTAGCGGGGGGGCGAGAGACCCAGTACTTC. The genes are TRBV20-1 and TRBJ2-5; TRBD2 aligns across 12 bases. The V and J ends lost 2 bases and 4 bases, in that order; junction bases with no gene match: 2. There are 14 residues in the CDR3. Germline lookup yields CDR1 DFQATT and CDR2 SNEGSKA (reference sequence).

This clonotype was observed many times. The J gene is TRBJ2-5, the V gene TRBV10-3; 7 nucleotides align to TRBD1. Germline loops: CDR1 ENHRY, CDR2 SYGVKD. The CDR3 has 15 amino acids. V gave up 5 bases and J gave up 0 bases; unmatched junction bases: 6. The CDR3 DNA reads TGTGCCATCAGTCGGGACAGAGCCAACCAAGAGACCCAGTACTTC. Its protein is CAISRDRANQETQYF.

In regard to this clonotype: A much bigger clone sits one base away, suggesting this may be a read error. In nucleotides, the CDR3 is TGTGCCGCCAGTGGACATGTGTACAATGAGCAGTTCTTC. The encoded protein is CAASGHVYNEQFF. The V and J genes are TRBV24-1 and TRBJ2-1, with a weak D call TRBD1 (5 bases). The V gene's germline CDR1 is KGHDR and CDR2 SFDVKD. The CDR3 length is 13 residues.

This clonotype was found a few times. The chain carries TRBV7-2 and TRBJ2-1; 7 bases align to TRBD2. Germline trimming cut 4 bases from V and 4 bases from J; bases unmatched to any gene: 7. The CDR3 runs to 15 residues. In germline, CDR1 is SGHTA, CDR2 FQGNSA. DNA for the CDR3: TGTGCCAGCAGCTCACTCCCGGGGGGTTACAATGAGCAGTTCTTC. It specifies CASSSLPGGYNEQFF.

The table lists this clonotype with a few counts. The rearrangement links TRBV5-6 to TRBJ1-1; no clear D gene. The germline V gene encodes CDR1 SGHDT and CDR2 YYEEEE. The CDR3 consists of 14 residues. The V gene lost 2 bases and the J gene lost 0 bases, with 8 bases spanning the gap. The CDR3 bases are TGTGCCAGCAGCTTTATTTCAGTGAACACTGAAGCTTTCTTT. Protein: CASSFISVNTEAFF.

This clonotype was observed at least ten times. The V and J genes are TRBV5-4 and TRBJ1-1, with D perhaps matching TRBD1 (5 bases). Trimming removed 4 bases from V and 0 bases from J, with 13 bases in between. The germline CDR1 and CDR2 sequences are SGHNT and YYREEE (reference sequence). This CDR3 comprises 15 residues. The CDR3 bases are TGTGCCAGCAGCCTGCCCGGGACCGTGAACACTGAAGCTTTCTTT. It translates to CASSLPGTVNTEAFF.

This clonotype has only a few counts. The V gene is TRBV27, the J gene TRBJ2-1; TRBD1 agrees at 7 bases. Germline values: CDR1 MNHEY, CDR2 SMNVEV (reference sequence). There are 17 residues in the CDR3. V dropped 3 bases and J dropped 8; count of bases not matched to a gene: 16. CDR3 protein: CASSFPGVTGTGDEQFF. The CDR3 nucleotides read TGTGCCAGCAGTTTCCCAGGTGTGACAGGGACCGGAGATGAGCAGTTCTTC.

The chain has TRBV12-3 or TRBV12-4 and TRBJ1-2; D is possibly TRBD1 (6 bases). Trimming cost V 3 bases and J 8 bases, with 10 bases left between them. The CDR3 contains 12 residues. CDR3 sequence: CASSFDRNGYTF. DNA of the CDR3: TGTGCCAGCAGTTTTGACAGGAACGGCTACACCTTC.

This clonotype occurred a few times. One base away lies a much larger clone, so this may be a sequencing read error. CDR3 residues: CAGSLDGSYGYTF. CDR3 coding DNA: TGTGCCGGCAGTTTAGATGGATCCTATGGCTACACCTTC. This chain joins TRBV12-3 or TRBV12-4 and TRBJ1-2; D call uncertain. The CDR3 loop spans 13 amino acids.

The chain has TRBV12-3 or TRBV12-4 and TRBJ1-1; D gene ambiguous. The CDR3 extends over 15 amino acids. Trimming took 5 bases from V and 0 from J, leaving 13 bases between them. CDR3 loop: CASSTASGMNTEAFF. CDR3 in DNA: TGTGCCAGCAGTACCGCCTCGGGCATGAACACTGAAGCTTTCTTT.

A remark on this clonotype: Since a much larger clone is just one base distant, this may be a read error. The chain uses TRBV28 and TRBJ2-5; D perhaps matches TRBD2 (6 bases). This CDR3 spans 14 amino acids. V was trimmed by 8 bases and J by 11 bases, leaving 24 bases between them. CDR1 is MDHEN and CDR2 is SYDVKM in the germline V gene. CDR3: CASRGGVRYNEQYF. The CDR3 nucleotides read TGTGCCAGCCGCGGAGGGGTGCGGTACAATGAGCAGTACTTC.

V is TRBV28 and J is TRBJ2-4, with 13 bases fitting TRBD2. The DNA end is a closer match to TRBJ2-5, so the J assignment may be wrong. The CDR3 is 14 residues long. CDR1 is MDHEN and CDR2 is SYDVKM in the germline V gene. CDR3 bases: TGTGCCAGTAGACTAGCGGGGGGTCTAAAGACCCAGTACTTC. Its translation is CASRLAGGLKTQYF.

This clonotype was counted between two and nine times. One end of the junction fails to match germline, which may point to a read error. The DNA of the CDR3 is TGTGCCAGCGGCCAGACTTACAATTCACCCCTCCACTTT. Translation gives CASGQTYNSPLHF. The genes are TRBV3-1 and TRBJ1-6, with no clear D. The V gene's germline CDR1 is LGHDT and CDR2 YNNKEL (reference sequence). CDR3 size: 13 residues. The variable domain in full, with the rest retrieved from reference TRBV3-1 and TRBJ1-6, is DTAVSQTPKYLVTQMGNDKSIKCEQNLGHDTMYWYKQDSKKFLKIMFSYNNKELIINETVPNRFSPKSPDKAHLNLHINSLELGDSAVYFCASGQTYNSPLHFGNGTRLTVT.

This clonotype was detected a few times. The J gene is TRBJ2-5, the V gene TRBV7-3, with 10 nucleotides matching TRBD1. The CDR3 consists of 16 residues. CDR1 is SGHTA, CDR2 FQGTGA, per germline. V shed 1 base, J shed 5 bases, and the junction held 7 bases outside the gene matches. The CDR3 protein is CASSLSLTGGAETQYF. CDR3 coding DNA: TGTGCCAGCAGCTTAAGTTTGACAGGGGGCGCGGAGACCCAGTACTTC.

The genes are TRBV10-3 and TRBJ1-2; 10 bases map to TRBD1. CDR3 length: 17 amino acids. Germline V gene lookup returns CDR1 ENHRY and CDR2 SYGVKD. After removal of 8 bases from V and 0 bases from J, the junction contained 12 bases not matched to a gene. CDR3 sequence reads: CAISGQGHPETNYGYTF. The DNA of the CDR3 is TGTGCCATCTCGGGACAGGGGCATCCCGAGACTAACTATGGCTACACCTTC.

This clonotype was detected many times. The chain links TRBV6-5 to TRBJ2-6; D unresolved. The V gene lost 6 bases and the J gene lost 4 bases, with 10 bases spanning the gap. In germline, CDR1 is MNHEY, CDR2 SVGAGI. This CDR3 is built from 14 residues. In nucleotides, the CDR3 is TGTGCCAGCAGCGAATATTCGGGGGCCAACGTCCTGACTTTC. It encodes CASSEYSGANVLTF.